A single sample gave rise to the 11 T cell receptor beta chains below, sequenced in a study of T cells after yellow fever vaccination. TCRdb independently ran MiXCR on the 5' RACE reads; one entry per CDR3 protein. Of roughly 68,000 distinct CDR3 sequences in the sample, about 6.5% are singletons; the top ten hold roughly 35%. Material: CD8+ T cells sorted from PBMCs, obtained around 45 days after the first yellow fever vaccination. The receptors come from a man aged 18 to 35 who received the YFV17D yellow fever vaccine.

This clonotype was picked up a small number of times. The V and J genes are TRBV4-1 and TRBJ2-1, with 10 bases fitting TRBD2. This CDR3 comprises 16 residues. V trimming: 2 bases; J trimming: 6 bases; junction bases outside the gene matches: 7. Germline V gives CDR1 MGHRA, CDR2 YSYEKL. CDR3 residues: CASSQTLAGISNEQFF. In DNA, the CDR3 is TGCGCCAGCAGCCAAACACTAGCGGGGATTTCCAATGAGCAGTTCTTC.

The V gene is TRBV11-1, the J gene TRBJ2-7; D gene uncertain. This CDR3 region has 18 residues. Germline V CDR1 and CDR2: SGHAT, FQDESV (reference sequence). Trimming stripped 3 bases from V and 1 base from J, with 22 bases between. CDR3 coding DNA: TGTGCCAGCAGCTTGTCCAACCCCGACGAACAAGGTTCCTACGAGCAGTACTTC. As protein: CASSLSNPDEQGSYEQYF.

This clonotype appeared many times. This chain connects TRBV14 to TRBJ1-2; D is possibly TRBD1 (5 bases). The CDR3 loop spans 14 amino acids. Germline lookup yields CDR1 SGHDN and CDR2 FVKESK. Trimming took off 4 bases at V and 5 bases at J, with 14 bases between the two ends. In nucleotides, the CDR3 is TGTGCCAGCAGCCCCCTGGACACTCTTTATGGCTACACCTTC. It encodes CASSPLDTLYGYTF.

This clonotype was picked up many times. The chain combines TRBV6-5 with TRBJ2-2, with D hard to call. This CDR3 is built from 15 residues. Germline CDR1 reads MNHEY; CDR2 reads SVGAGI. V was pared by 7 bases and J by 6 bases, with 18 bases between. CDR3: CASTLVPFRPGELFF. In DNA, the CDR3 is TGTGCCAGCACCCTGGTCCCGTTCCGGCCCGGGGAGCTGTTTTTT.

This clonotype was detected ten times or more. The CDR3 reads CASSPGDVAYEQYF. In DNA, the CDR3 is TGTGCCAGCAGTCCAGGGGACGTCGCCTACGAGCAGTACTTC. This chain joins TRBV12-3 or TRBV12-4 and TRBJ2-7; a possible D gene is TRBD1 (6 bases). V was cut by 5 bases and J by 2 bases, with 13 bases left in between. The CDR3 runs 14 residues.

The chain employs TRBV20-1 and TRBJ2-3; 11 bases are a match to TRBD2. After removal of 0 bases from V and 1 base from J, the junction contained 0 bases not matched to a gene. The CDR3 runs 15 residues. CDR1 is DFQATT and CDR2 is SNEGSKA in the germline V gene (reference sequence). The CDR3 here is CSARELAGGTDTQYF. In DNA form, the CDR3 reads TGCAGTGCTAGAGAACTAGCGGGGGGCACAGATACGCAGTATTTT.

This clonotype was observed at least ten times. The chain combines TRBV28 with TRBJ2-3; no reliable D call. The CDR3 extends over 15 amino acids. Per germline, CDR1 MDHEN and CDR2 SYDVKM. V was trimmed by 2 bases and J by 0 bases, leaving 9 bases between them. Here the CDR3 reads CASSLGVFSTDTQYF. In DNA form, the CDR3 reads TGTGCCAGCAGTTTAGGGGTTTTTAGCACAGATACGCAGTATTTT. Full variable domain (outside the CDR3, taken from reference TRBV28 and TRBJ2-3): DVKVTQSSRYLVKRTGEKVFLECVQDMDHENMFWYRQDPGLGLRLIYFSYDVKMKEKGDIPEGYSVSREKKERFSLILESASTNQTSMYLCASSLGVFSTDTQYFGPGTRLTVL.

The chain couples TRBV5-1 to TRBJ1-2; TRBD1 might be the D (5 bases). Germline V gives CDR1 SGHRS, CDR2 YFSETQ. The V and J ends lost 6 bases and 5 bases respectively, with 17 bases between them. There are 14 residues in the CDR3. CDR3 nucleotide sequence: TGCGCCAGCACCCCTGCCCAGGGTTCATATGGCTACACCTTC. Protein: CASTPAQGSYGYTF.

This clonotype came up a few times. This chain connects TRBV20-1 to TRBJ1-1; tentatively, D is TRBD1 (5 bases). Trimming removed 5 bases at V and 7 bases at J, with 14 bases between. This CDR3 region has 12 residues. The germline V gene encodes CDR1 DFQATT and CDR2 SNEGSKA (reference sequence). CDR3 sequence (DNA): TGCAGTGCTCGGATGGGGCGGGGTGAAGCTTTCTTT. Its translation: CSARMGRGEAFF.

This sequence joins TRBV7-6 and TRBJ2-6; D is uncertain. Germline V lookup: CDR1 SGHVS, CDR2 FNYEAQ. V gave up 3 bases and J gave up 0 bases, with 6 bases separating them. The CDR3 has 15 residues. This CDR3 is CASSLYVSGANVLTF. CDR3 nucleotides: TGTGCCAGCAGCTTGTATGTCTCTGGGGCCAACGTCCTGACTTTC.

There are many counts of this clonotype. CDR3 sequence: CASSLLMRGGELFF. In DNA form, the CDR3 reads TGTGCCAGCAGCTTACTAATGAGGGGCGGGGAGCTGTTTTTT. The genes are TRBV7-3 and TRBJ2-2; either TRBD1 or TRBD2 may supply D (5 bases each). Germline CDR1 is SGHTA and CDR2 is FQGTGA. The V end was cut by 2 bases, the J end by 7 bases, with 11 bases between. This CDR3 spans 14 amino acids.